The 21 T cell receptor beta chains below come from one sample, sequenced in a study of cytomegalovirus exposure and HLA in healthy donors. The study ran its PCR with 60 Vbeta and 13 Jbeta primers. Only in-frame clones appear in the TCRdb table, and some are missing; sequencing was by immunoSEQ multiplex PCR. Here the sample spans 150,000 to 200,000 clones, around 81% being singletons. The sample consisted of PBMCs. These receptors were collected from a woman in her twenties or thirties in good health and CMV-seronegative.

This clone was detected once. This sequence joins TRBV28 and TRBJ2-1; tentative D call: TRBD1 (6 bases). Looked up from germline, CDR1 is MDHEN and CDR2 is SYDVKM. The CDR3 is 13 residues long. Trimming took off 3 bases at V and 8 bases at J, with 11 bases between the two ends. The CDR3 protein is CASSLNREHEQFF. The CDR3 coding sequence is TGTGCCAGCAGTTTGAACAGGGAGCATGAGCAGTTCTTC.

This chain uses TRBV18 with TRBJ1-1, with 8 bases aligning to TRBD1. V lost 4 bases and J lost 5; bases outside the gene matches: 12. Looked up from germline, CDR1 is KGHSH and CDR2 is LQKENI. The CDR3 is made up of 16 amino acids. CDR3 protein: CASSQTTGEVGTEAFF. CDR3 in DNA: TGTGCCAGCTCACAAACGACAGGGGAAGTAGGAACTGAAGCTTTCTTT.

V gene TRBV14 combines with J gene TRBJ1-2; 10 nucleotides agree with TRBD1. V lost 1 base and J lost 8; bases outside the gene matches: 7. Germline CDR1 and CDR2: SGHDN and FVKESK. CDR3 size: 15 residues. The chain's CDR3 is CASSQAAATGGGYTF. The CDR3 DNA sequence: TGTGCCAGCAGCCAAGCGGCCGCGACAGGGGGCGGCTACACCTTC.

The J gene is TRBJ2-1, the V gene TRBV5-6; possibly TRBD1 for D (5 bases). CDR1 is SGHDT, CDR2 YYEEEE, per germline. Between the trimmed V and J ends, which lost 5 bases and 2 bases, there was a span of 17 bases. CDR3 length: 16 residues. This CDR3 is CASRNSRWGPYNEQFF. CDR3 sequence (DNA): TGTGCCAGCAGGAACTCCCGGTGGGGCCCCTACAATGAGCAGTTCTTC.

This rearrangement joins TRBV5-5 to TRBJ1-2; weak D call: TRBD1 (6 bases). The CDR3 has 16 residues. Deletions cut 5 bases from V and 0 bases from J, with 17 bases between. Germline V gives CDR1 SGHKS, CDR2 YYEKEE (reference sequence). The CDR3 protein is CASRVRGGLANYGYTF. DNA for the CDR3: TGTGCCAGCAGGGTACGGGGGGGCTTAGCTAACTATGGCTACACCTTC.

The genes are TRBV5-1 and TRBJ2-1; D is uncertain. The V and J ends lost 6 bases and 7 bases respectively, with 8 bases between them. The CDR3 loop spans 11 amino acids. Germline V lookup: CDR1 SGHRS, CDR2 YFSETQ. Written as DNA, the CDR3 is TGCGCCAGCAATTCGGGTAATGAGCAGTTCTTC. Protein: CASNSGNEQFF.

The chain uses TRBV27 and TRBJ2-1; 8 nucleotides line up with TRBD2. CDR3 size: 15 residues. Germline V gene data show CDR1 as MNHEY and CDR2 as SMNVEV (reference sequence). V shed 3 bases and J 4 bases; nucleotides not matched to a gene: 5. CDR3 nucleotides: TGTGCCAGCAGTTTGGCGGGAGGCGGGTACAATGAGCAGTTCTTC. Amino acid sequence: CASSLAGGGYNEQFF.

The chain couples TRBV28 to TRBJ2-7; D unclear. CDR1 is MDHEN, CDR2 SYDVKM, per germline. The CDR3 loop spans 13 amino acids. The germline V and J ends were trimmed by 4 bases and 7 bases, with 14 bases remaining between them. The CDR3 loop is CASSYVLLREQYF. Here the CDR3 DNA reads TGTGCCAGCAGTTACGTACTCCTAAGAGAGCAGTACTTC.

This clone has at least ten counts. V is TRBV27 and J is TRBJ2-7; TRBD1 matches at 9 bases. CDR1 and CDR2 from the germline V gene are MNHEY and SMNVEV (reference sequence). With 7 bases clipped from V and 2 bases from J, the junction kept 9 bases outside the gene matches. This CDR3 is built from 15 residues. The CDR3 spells CASTPIGTGTYEQYF. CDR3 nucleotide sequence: TGTGCCAGCACCCCCATTGGGACAGGGACCTACGAGCAGTACTTC.

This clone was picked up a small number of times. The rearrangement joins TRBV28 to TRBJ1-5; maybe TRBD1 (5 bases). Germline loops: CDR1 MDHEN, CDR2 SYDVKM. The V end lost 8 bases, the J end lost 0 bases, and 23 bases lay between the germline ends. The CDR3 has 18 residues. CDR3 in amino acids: CASALVGGASDSNQPQHF. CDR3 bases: TGTGCCAGCGCCTTAGTCGGGGGTGCCAGCGATAGCAATCAGCCCCAGCATTTT. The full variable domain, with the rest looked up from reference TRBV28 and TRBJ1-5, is DVKVTQSSRYLVKRTGEKVFLECVQDMDHENMFWYRQDPGLGLRLIYFSYDVKMKEKGDIPEGYSVSREKKERFSLILESASTNQTSMYLCASALVGGASDSNQPQHFGDGTRLSIL.

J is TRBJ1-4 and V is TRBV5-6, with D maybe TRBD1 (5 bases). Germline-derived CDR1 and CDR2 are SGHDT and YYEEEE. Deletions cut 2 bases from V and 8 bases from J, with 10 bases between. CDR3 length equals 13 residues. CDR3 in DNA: TGTGCCAGCAGCTTAGGGGTGGGCGAAAAACTGTTTTTT. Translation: CASSLGVGEKLFF.

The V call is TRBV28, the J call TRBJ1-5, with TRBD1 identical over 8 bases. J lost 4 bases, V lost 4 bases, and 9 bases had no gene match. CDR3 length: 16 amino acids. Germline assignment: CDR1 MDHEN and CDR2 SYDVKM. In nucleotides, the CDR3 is TGTGCCAGCAGTTACTACGGACAGGGAACGAATCAGCCCCAGCATTTT. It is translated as CASSYYGQGTNQPQHF.

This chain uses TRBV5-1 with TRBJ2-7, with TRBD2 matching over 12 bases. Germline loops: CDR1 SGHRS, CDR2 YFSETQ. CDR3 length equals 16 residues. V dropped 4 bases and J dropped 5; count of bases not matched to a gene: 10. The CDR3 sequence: CASSRGASGGDHEQYF. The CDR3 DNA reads TGCGCCAGCAGCCGCGGGGCTAGCGGGGGGGACCACGAGCAGTACTTC.

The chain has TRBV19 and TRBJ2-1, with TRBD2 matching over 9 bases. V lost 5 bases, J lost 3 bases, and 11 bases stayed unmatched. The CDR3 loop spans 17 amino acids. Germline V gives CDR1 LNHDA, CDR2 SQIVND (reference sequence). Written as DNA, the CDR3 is TGTGCCAGTAGTCCGGGACATGCGACTAGCGGCTACAATGAGCAGTTCTTC. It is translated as CASSPGHATSGYNEQFF.

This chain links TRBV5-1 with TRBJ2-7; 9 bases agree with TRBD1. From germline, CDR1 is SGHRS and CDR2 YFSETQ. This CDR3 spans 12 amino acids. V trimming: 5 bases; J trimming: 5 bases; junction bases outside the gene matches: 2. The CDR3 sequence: CASRRTGDEQYF. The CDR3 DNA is TGCGCCAGCAGGAGGACAGGGGACGAGCAGTACTTC.

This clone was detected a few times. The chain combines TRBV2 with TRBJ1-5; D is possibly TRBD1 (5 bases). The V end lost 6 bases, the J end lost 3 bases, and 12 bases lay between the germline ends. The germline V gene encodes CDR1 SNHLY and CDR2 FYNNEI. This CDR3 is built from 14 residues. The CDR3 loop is CASRSRTPNQPQHF. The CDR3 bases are TGTGCCAGCAGGTCCCGGACACCCAATCAGCCCCAGCATTTT.

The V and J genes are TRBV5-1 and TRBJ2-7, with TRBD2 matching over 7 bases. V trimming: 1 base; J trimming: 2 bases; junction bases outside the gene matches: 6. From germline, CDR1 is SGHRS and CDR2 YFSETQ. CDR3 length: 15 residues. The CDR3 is CASSLMGTTAYEQYF. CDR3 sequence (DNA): TGCGCCAGCAGCTTGATGGGGACTACGGCCTACGAGCAGTACTTC. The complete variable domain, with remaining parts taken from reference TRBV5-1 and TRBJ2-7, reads KAGVTQTPRYLIKTRGQQVTLSCSPISGHRSVSWYQQTPGQGLQFLFEYFSETQRNKGNFPGRFSGRQFSNSRSEMNVSTLELGDSALYLCASSLMGTTAYEQYFGPGTRLTVT.

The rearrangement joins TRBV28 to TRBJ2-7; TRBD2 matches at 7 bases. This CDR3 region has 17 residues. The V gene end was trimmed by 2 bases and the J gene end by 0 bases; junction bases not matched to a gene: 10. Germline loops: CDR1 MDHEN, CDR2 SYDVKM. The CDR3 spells CASSLETSGGTSYEQYF. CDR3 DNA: TGTGCCAGCAGTTTAGAGACCTCGGGGGGTACCTCCTACGAGCAGTACTTC.

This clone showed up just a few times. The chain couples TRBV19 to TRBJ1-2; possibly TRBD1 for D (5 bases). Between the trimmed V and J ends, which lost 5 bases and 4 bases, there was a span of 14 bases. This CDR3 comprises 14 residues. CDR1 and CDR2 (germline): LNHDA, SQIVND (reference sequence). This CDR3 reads CASSPATAGYGYTF. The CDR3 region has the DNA TGTGCCAGTAGTCCTGCGACAGCGGGCTATGGCTACACCTTC. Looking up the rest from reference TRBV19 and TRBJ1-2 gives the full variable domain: DGGITQSPKYLFRKEGQNVTLSCEQNLNHDAMYWYRQDPGQGLRLIYYSQIVNDFQKGDIAEGYSVSREKKESFPLTVTSAQKNPTAFYLCASSPATAGYGYTFGSGTRLTVV.

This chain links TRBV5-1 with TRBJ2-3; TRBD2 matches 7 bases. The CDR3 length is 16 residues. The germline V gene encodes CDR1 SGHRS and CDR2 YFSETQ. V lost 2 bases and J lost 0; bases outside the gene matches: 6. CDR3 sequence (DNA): TGCGCCAGCAGCTTCGGGCTAGCGGATAGCACAGATACGCAGTATTTT. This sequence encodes CASSFGLADSTDTQYF.

CDR3 loop: CASTILGSNTGELFF. The CDR3, as DNA: TGTGCCAGTACTATCCTGGGCAGCAACACCGGGGAGCTGTTTTTT. The rearrangement links TRBV19 to TRBJ2-2; D gene ambiguous. Trimming left V 7 bases short and J 2 bases short, with 14 bases between. CDR1 is LNHDA, CDR2 SQIVND, per germline (reference sequence). The CDR3 is 15 residues long.